The 21 T cell receptor beta chains below all came from one sample that was sequenced in a study of monozygotic twins with inflammatory bowel disease (dated by TCRdb to about 2019). Receptors were amplified or captured by 5' RACE. Reads for this sample came from an Illumina HiSeq 2500. TCRdb reprocessed the reads into one record per CDR3 protein sequence, lacking DNA. For this sample, the table gives 330,000 or so distinct CDR3 sequences. In total, the top ten clones hold 2% of the sample. Sample: blood. The receptors shown here come from a human donor with ulcerative colitis or Crohn's disease, or a healthy co-twin of an affected twin (not recorded which).

This chain uses TRBV5-6 with TRBJ2-7; with no DNA, the TCRdb D assignment of TRBD1 cannot be verified. CDR1 is SGHDT, CDR2 YYEEEE, per germline. This CDR3 spans 13 amino acids. CDR3 sequence reads: CASRPGTGDEQYF.

This chain uses TRBV12-3 or TRBV12-4 with TRBJ2-2; the D call of TRBD1 rests on TCRdb alone, since no DNA is present to check it. The CDR3 length is 16 residues. Here the CDR3 reads CASTLGAGGRTGELFF.

The chain couples TRBV27 to TRBJ2-7; TCRdb's D call, TRBD1, is unchecked because there is no DNA. From germline, CDR1 is MNHEY and CDR2 SMNVEV (reference sequence). The CDR3 has 21 residues. CDR3 sequence: CASSLWRTGATFIVSSYEQYF.

The chain joins TRBV13 to TRBJ2-5; with no DNA, the TCRdb D assignment of TRBD1 cannot be verified. CDR3 length: 14 amino acids. CDR1 PRHDT and CDR2 FYEKMQ come from the germline V gene (reference sequence). CDR3 in amino acids: CASSRQGASETQYF.

The chain links TRBV4-1 to TRBJ2-7; the D call of TRBD2 rests on TCRdb alone, since no DNA is present to check it. Germline CDR1 reads MGHRA; CDR2 reads YSYEKL. This CDR3 contains 18 residues. CDR3 loop: CASSQILQTSGTPYEQYF.

The chain combines TRBV19 with TRBJ2-6; TCRdb outputs TRBD1, but without DNA this stays unchecked. Germline CDR1 reads LNHDA; CDR2 reads SQIVND (reference sequence). CDR3 size: 17 residues. CDR3 protein: CASSRRQGEAGANVLTF.

V and J are TRBV3-1 and TRBJ1-5; TCRdb's D gene call, TRBD1, goes unchecked for lack of DNA. Germline assignment: CDR1 LGHDT and CDR2 YNNKEL (reference sequence). The CDR3 has 15 residues. CDR3 sequence: CASSQNQGLQGPQHF.

This CDR3 reads CASSLGVRKSTDTQYF. The V call is TRBV28, the J call TRBJ2-3; TCRdb lists TRBD1, though no DNA is available to test this call. The CDR3 sequence is 16 residues long. In germline, CDR1 is MDHEN, CDR2 SYDVKM.

This CDR3 is CASSLEPGTAYGYTF. V and J are TRBV7-2 and TRBJ1-2; TCRdb designates TRBD1, a call that cannot be tested without DNA. Germline V CDR1 and CDR2: SGHTA, FQGNSA. CDR3 length equals 15 residues.

The V and J genes are TRBV5-1 and TRBJ2-1; the TCRdb call, TRBD2, lacks DNA for checking. The germline gives CDR1 SGHRS, CDR2 YFSETQ. CDR3 length equals 20 residues. The CDR3 region is CASSLRGPSVAGRSYNEQFF.

This rearrangement joins TRBV27 to TRBJ2-1. The length of the CDR3 is 14 residues. Looked up from germline, CDR1 is MNHEY and CDR2 is SMNVEV (reference sequence). CDR3 region: CASRTQTTYNEQFF.

V usage is TRBV29-1 and J usage is TRBJ2-5. The germline CDR1 and CDR2 sequences are SQVTM and ANQGSEA. The CDR3 consists of 11 residues. The CDR3 sequence is CSVRISETQYF. The full variable domain, rest sourced from reference TRBV29-1 and TRBJ2-5, is SAVISQKPSRDICQRGTSLTIQCQVDSQVTMMFWYRQQPGQSLTLIATANQGSEATYESGFVIDKFPISRPNLTFSTLTVSNMSPEDSSIYLCSVRISETQYFGPGTRLLVL.

The rearrangement links TRBV7-2 to TRBJ1-1. The length of the CDR3 is 13 residues. Germline CDR1 SGHTA, CDR2 FQGNSA. CDR3 in amino acids: CASSLNGRAEAFF.

The chain combines TRBV6-1 with TRBJ2-1; the TRBD2 assignment by TCRdb is unverifiable without DNA. The CDR3 is made up of 18 amino acids. Germline V gene sequence: CDR1 MNHNS, CDR2 SASEGT. The CDR3 here is CASSERPFEGGSSSKQFF.

The V gene is TRBV6-2 or TRBV6-3, the J gene TRBJ1-1. Germline values: CDR1 MNHEY, CDR2 SVGEGT. This CDR3 has 13 amino acids. This chain's CDR3 is CASSYIKAGSAFF.

The rearrangement links TRBV27 to TRBJ2-7; the TCRdb D gene call, TRBD1, has no DNA to confirm it. There are 15 residues in the CDR3. CDR1 and CDR2 from the germline V gene are MNHEY and SMNVEV (reference sequence). This chain's CDR3 is CASRDTGGPSYEQYF.

The chain uses TRBV3-1 and TRBJ2-7; TCRdb selects TRBD1, and the lack of DNA leaves this call unchecked. The CDR3 totals 17 residues. Looked up from germline, CDR1 is LGHDT and CDR2 is YNNKEL (reference sequence). Here the CDR3 reads CASSRHLTGQAAYEQYF.

The rearrangement joins TRBV6-4 to TRBJ2-3. The CDR3 length is 12 residues. From germline, CDR1 is MRHNA and CDR2 SNTAGT. CDR3 sequence reads: CASSDGQDTQYF.

This rearrangement joins TRBV12-3 or TRBV12-4 to TRBJ2-7; as DNA is missing, the TRBD2 call by TCRdb cannot be tested. This CDR3 spans 15 amino acids. The CDR3 region is CASQSPLAGAYEQYF.

J is TRBJ2-3 and V is TRBV29-1; checking the TCRdb D call of TRBD1 is not possible without DNA. The CDR3 contains 15 residues. The V gene's germline CDR1 is SQVTM and CDR2 ANQGSEA. The CDR3: CSAPGQASTTDTQYF.

V gene TRBV7-3 combines with J gene TRBJ2-1; the D call from TCRdb, TRBD1, cannot be confirmed without DNA. The germline CDR1 and CDR2 sequences are SGHTA and FQGTGA. The CDR3 extends over 15 amino acids. The CDR3 reads CASSKAPTTYNEQFF. The variable domain in full, with the rest retrieved from reference TRBV7-3 and TRBJ2-1, is GAGVSQTPSNKVTEKGKYVELRCDPISGHTALYWYRQSLGQGPEFLIYFQGTGAADDSGLPNDRFFAVRPEGSVSTLKIQRTERGDSAVYLCASSKAPTTYNEQFFGPGTRLTVL.